The 6 T cell receptor beta chains below were found in one sample sequenced in a study of blood T cell repertoires in COVID-19. Using immunoSEQ multiplex PCR, the repertoire was profiled, and TCRdb retains in-frame clones only, with some absent. In the table there are 120,000 to 150,000 clones, 84% of which are singletons. Sequencing used PBMCs or T cells enriched from blood (not recorded which). The receptors were gathered from a man aged 45-60 years in a cohort exposed to, infected with or recovered from COVID-19 (not recorded which).

This clone occurred once. V usage is TRBV24-1 and J usage is TRBJ2-3; 10 nucleotides agree with TRBD2. This CDR3 is 18 amino acids long. With V trimmed by 1 base and J by 4 bases, 10 bases remained unmatched. Germline values: CDR1 KGHDR, CDR2 SFDVKD. The DNA of the CDR3 is TGTGCCACCAGTGATTTTGGGCAGCGGGAGGGGGTCTCAGATACGCAGTATTTT. Translation: CATSDFGQREGVSDTQYF.

This chain joins TRBV7-6 and TRBJ2-1; 11 bases line up with TRBD2. The junction had 14 bases not matched to a gene; V was cut back by 5 bases and J by 5 bases. The CDR3 is made up of 18 amino acids. Per the germline V gene, CDR1 is SGHVS and CDR2 is FNYEAQ. CDR3 amino acids: CASSVAGTSGPPDNEQFF. In DNA, the CDR3 is TGTGCCAGCAGCGTTGCCGGGACTAGCGGACCCCCGGACAATGAGCAGTTCTTC.

The V call is TRBV11-3, the J call TRBJ2-3; 7 positions match TRBD2. Per the germline V gene, CDR1 is SGHNT and CDR2 is YENEEA. The CDR3 length is 14 residues. Unmatched junction bases numbered 0, after V lost 2 bases and J lost 1 base. This CDR3 is CASSLSGGTDTQYF. CDR3 DNA sequence: TGTGCCAGCAGCTTAAGCGGGGGCACAGATACGCAGTATTTT.

V is TRBV5-1 and J is TRBJ1-6; D uncertain. Per germline, CDR1 SGHRS and CDR2 YFSETQ. CDR3 length equals 15 residues. The germline V and J ends were trimmed by 0 bases and 13 bases, with 17 bases remaining between them. CDR3 DNA: TGCGCCAGCAGCTTGGAGGCAGCGCACACCGAGCCCCTCCACTTT. Encoded protein: CASSLEAAHTEPLHF.

The rearrangement joins TRBV6-1 to TRBJ2-6; D perhaps matches TRBD2 (6 bases). Germline V gene sequence: CDR1 MNHNS, CDR2 SASEGT. The ends were cut back, 3 bases at V and 2 bases at J, with 11 bases in the middle. This CDR3 spans 16 amino acids. CDR3 DNA sequence: TGTGCCAGCAGTGACGCGGGGATTACTGGGGCCAACGTCCTGACTTTC. Translating gives CASSDAGITGANVLTF.

This sequence joins TRBV19 and TRBJ1-2, with 7 bases identical to TRBD1. This CDR3 is 15 amino acids long. V shed 5 bases, J shed 12 bases, and the junction held 18 bases outside the gene matches. The germline gives CDR1 LNHDA, CDR2 SQIVND (reference sequence). The CDR3 region is CASSLSGGQTAVHTF. Written as DNA, the CDR3 is TGTGCCAGTAGTCTCTCTGGGGGACAGACAGCGGTCCACACCTTC.